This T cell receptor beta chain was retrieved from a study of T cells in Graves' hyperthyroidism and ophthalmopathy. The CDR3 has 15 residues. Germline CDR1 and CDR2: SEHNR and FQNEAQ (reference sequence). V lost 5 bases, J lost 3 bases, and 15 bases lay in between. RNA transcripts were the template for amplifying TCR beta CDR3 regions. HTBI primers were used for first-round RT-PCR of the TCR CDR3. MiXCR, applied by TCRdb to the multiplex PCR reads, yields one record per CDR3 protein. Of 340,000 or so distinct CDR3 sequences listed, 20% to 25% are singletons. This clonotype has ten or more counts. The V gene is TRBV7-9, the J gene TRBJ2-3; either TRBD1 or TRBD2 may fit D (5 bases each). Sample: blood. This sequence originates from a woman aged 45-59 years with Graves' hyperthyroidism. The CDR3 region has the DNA TGTGCCAGCAGCCCTGGGGCAGGGACGACAGATACGCAGTATTTT. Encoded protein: CASSPGAGTTDTQYF.